Included here is one T cell receptor (beta chain) sequence, with context. Per the study methods: Reference gene primer amplification in the assay estimated nucleated cell counts. This table comes from immunoSEQ multiplex PCR, and its TCRdb copy is limited to in-frame clones, with some not included. V and J calls and clone size are those listed in that table; D and trimming were worked out from the DNA. The sample yields around 100,000 clones, around four fifths seen once. This entry belongs to a study of blood T cell repertoires in COVID-19. As for the study in general: PBMCs, B-cell-depleted T cells, or T cells provided the cDNA or gDNA that made up the material.

This TCR was sampled from a man between 65 and 85 years old with active or convalescent COVID-19. The sample consisted of peripheral blood.

The CDR3 DNA sequence: TGTGCCAGCAGTTCATACCCCTACAAAGGCGGGTCGGCCCCGGGTACCCAGTACTTC. Its translation is CASSSYPYKGGSAPGTQYF. The rearrangement joins TRBV28 to TRBJ2-5; D is perhaps TRBD2 (5 bases). Trimming took off 4 bases at V and 8 bases at J, with 32 bases between the two ends. CDR1 and CDR2 (germline): MDHEN, SYDVKM. The length of the CDR3 is 19 residues.